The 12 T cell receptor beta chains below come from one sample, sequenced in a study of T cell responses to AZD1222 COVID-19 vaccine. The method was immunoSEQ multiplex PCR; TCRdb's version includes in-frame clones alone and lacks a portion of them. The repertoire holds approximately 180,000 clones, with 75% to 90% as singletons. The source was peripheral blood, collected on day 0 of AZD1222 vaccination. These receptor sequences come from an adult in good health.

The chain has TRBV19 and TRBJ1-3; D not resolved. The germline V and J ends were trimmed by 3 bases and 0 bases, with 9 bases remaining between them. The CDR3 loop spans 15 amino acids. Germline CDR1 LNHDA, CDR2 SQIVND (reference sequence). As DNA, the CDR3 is TGTGCCAGTAGTATGGTGCAGAACTCTGGAAACACCATATATTTT. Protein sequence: CASSMVQNSGNTIYF. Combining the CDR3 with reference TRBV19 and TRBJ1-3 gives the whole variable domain DGGITQSPKYLFRKEGQNVTLSCEQNLNHDAMYWYRQDPGQGLRLIYYSQIVNDFQKGDIAEGYSVSREKKESFPLTVTSAQKNPTAFYLCASSMVQNSGNTIYFGEGSWLTVV.

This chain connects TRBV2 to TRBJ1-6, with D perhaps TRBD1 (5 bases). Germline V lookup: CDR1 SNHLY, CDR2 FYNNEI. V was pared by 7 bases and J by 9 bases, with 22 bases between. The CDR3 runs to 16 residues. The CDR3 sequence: CASTPSGASSGSPLHF. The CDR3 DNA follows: TGTGCCAGCACCCCCTCTGGGGCATCGAGCGGTTCACCCCTCCACTTT.

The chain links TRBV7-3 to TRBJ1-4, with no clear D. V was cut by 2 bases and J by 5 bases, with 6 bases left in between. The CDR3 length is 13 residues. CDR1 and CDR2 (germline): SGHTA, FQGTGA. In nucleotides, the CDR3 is TGTGCCAGCAGCTTAGGGCAGAATGAAAAACTGTTTTTT. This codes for CASSLGQNEKLFF.

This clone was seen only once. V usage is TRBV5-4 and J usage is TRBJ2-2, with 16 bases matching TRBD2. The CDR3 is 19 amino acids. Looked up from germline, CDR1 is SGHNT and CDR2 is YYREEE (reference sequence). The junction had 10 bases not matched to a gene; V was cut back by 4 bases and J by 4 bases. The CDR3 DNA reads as TGTGCCAGCAGCCCGCCGGGACTAGCGGGGGGGCTTATCACCGGGGAGCTGTTTTTT. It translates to CASSPPGLAGGLITGELFF.

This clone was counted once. The DNA for the CDR3 is TGCGCCAGCAGCCAAGATCGAATCTCCAGAGTGAAGACCCAGTACTTC. Translated, it gives CASSQDRISRVKTQYF. The V and J genes are TRBV4-3 and TRBJ2-5; D remains ambiguous. CDR1 is LGHNA, CDR2 YSLEER, per germline. V was pared by 0 bases and J by 6 bases, with 17 bases between. CDR3 length: 16 amino acids.

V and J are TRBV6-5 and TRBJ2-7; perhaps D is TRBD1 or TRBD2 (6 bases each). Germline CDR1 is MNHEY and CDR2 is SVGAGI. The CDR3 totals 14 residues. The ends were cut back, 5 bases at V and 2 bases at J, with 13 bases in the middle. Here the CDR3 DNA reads TGTGCCAGCAGTCCGCGGGGACAAACCTACGAGCAGTACTTC. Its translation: CASSPRGQTYEQYF.

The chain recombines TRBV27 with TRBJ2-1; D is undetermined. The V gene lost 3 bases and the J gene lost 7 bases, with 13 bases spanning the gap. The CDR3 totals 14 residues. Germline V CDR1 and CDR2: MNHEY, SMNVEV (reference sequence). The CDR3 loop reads CASSFLAPGNEQFF. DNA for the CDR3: TGTGCCAGCAGTTTCCTCGCCCCGGGTAATGAGCAGTTCTTC.

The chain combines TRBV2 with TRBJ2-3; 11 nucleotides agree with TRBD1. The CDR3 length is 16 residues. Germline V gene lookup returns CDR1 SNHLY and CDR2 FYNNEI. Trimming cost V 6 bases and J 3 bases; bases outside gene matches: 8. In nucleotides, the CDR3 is TGTGCCAGCAGCCGTTGGACAGGGGGCATAACAGATACGCAGTATTTT. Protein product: CASSRWTGGITDTQYF.

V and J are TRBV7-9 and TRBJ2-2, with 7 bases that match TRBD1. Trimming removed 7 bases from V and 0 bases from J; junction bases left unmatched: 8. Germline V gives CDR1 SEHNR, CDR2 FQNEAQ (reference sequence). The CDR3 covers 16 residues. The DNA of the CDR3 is TGTGCCAGCAACTACAGACAGGGATCGAACACCGGGGAGCTGTTTTTT. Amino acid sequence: CASNYRQGSNTGELFF.

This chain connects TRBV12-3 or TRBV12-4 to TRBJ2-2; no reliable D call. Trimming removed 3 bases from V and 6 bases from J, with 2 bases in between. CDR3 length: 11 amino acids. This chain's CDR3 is CASSLSGELFF. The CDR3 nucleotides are TGTGCCAGCAGTTTGTCCGGGGAGCTGTTTTTT.

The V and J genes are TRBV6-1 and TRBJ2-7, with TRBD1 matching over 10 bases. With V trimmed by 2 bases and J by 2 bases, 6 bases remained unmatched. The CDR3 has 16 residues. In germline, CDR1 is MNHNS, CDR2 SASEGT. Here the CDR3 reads CASSEHGTGDPYEQYF. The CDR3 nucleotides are TGTGCCAGCAGTGAACATGGGACAGGGGACCCCTACGAGCAGTACTTC.

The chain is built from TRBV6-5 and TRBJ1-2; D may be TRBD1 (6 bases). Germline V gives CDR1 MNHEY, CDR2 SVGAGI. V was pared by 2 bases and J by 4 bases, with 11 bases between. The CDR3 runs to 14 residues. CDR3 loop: CASSYTTGSYGYTF. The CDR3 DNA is TGTGCCAGCAGTTACACGACAGGAAGCTATGGCTACACCTTC.